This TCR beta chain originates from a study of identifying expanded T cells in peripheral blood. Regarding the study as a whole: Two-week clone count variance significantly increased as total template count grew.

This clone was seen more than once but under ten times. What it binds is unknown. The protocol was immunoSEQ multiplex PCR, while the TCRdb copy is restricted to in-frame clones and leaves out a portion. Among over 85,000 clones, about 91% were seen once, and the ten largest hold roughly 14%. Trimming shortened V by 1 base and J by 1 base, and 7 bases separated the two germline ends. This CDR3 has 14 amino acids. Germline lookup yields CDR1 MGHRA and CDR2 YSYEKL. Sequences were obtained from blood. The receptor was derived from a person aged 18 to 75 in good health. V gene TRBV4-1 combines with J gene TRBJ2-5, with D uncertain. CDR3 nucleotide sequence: TGCGCCAGCAGCCAAGGACGGTTCCAAGAGACCCAGTACTTC. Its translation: CASSQGRFQETQYF.